A selection of T cell receptor beta chains follows, all from one sample in a study of T cells in tuberculosis. TCRdb's table, derived via immunoSEQ multiplex PCR, lists solely in-frame clones and lacks some. The sample contains over 35,000 clones, about 95% of which appear only once. Input material: PBMCs. These TCRs come from a donor between 5 and 29 years old with latent tuberculosis or without tuberculosis infection. Each CDR3 is given with its conserved first and last residue. The order of the fields is clone size, J gene, D gene, V gene, CDR3 protein, CDR3 DNA. D genes are given only for firm matches. Clone sizes are given selectively: once, few, many, or a class where the clone is expanded.

>-|TRBJ2-6|-|TRBV28
CVVGGVGSGANVLTF
TGTGTGGTTGGGGGCGTAGGTTCCGGGGCCAACGTCCTGACTTTC
>-|TRBJ1-5|-|TRBV30
CAWSARNQPQHF
TGTGCCTGGAGTGCTAGGAATCAGCCCCAGCATTTT
>-|TRBJ1-4|-|TRBV19
CASTPGYPNEKLFF
TGTGCCAGTACCCCAGGGTACCCTAATGAAAAACTGTTTTTT
>once|TRBJ1-4|-|TRBV25-1
CASSEQGGTNEKLFF
TGTGCCAGCAGTGAACAGGGAGGAACTAATGAAAAACTGTTTTTT
>-|TRBJ1-4|TRBD1|TRBV4-1
CASSQGTGANEKLFF
TGCGCCAGCAGCCAAGGAACAGGGGCTAATGAAAAACTGTTTTTT
>-|TRBJ1-2|TRBD1|TRBV11-2
CASSLEMDRPSIYGYTF
TGTGCCAGCAGCTTAGAGATGGACAGGCCTTCAATCTATGGCTACACCTTC
>few|TRBJ2-7|-|TRBV27
CASARQGLYYEQYF
TGTGCCAGCGCTCGTCAGGGGCTTTACTACGAGCAGTACTTC
>few|TRBJ1-3|-|TRBV25-1
CASSDGMGAGDGNTIYF
TGTGCCAGCAGTGATGGTATGGGGGCAGGGGATGGAAACACCATATATTTT
>-|TRBJ1-6|-|TRBV7-6
CASSLVGDNNSPLHF
TGTGCCAGCAGCTTAGTAGGGGATAATAATTCACCCCTCCACTTT
>-|TRBJ1-1|TRBD1|TRBV10-3
CAIRRGQDMNTEAFF
TGTGCCATCAGGAGGGGACAGGACATGAACACTGAAGCTTTCTTT
>-|TRBJ2-2|TRBD2|TRBV30
CAWSRTSGGTNTGELFF
TGTGCCTGGAGTCGGACTAGCGGGGGTACGAACACCGGGGAGCTGTTTTTT
>-|TRBJ1-1|TRBD1|TRBV5-1
CASMGQLNTEAFF
TGCGCCAGCATGGGACAGCTGAACACTGAAGCTTTCTTT
>few|TRBJ2-1|TRBD2|TRBV30
CAWIQIAGVSSYNEQFF
TGTGCCTGGATCCAAATAGCGGGGGTTAGCTCCTACAATGAGCAGTTCTTC
>-|TRBJ2-3|-|TRBV7-2
CASSRGVEDTQYF
TGTGCCAGCAGCCGGGGAGTTGAAGATACGCAGTATTTT